A single T cell receptor beta chain is shown here with its context. The data were taken from a study of blood T cell repertoires in COVID-19. About the research overall: Samples of COVID-19 (acute and convalescent) were obtained from the United States, Italy and Spain. From T cells, B-cell-depleted T cells, or PBMCs came the material, which was cDNA or gDNA.

As processed by the authors: Amplification of reference gene primers was used by the study to estimate nucleated cell counts. Repertoires were generated with immunoSEQ multiplex PCR, while TCRdb's copy carries only in-frame clones and drops some. That table gives V, J and clone size, and the DNA gave D and trimming. This table holds approximately 110,000 clones, nearly 90% found once. Germline-derived CDR1 and CDR2 are LGHDT and YNNKEL (reference sequence). Unmatched junction bases numbered 16, after V lost 6 bases and J lost 8 bases. The CDR3 spans 16 residues. Input material: peripheral blood. The chain combines TRBV3-1 (or the pseudogene TRBV3-2) with TRBJ2-3; 8 bases map to TRBD2. The clonotype was recovered from a woman in her 70s who had recovered from COVID-19. The CDR3 loop is CASRLEREWPPGTQYF. CDR3 DNA sequence: TGTGCCAGCAGACTCGAGCGGGAGTGGCCACCCGGTACGCAGTATTTT.